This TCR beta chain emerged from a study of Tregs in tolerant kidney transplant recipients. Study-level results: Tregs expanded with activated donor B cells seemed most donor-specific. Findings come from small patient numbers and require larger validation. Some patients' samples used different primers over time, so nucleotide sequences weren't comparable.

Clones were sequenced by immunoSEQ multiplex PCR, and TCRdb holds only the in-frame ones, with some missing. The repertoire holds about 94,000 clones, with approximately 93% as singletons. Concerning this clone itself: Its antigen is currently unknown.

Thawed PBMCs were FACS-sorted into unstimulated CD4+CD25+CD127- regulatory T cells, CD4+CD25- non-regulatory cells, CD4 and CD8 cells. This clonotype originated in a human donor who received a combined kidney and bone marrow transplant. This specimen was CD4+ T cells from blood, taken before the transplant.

Here the CDR3 DNA reads TGTGCCAGAAGCCACGGGAGTACCCGAAGGGCTCGGCAGTTCTTC. Translating gives CARSHGSTRRARQFF. The gene calls are TRBV5-3 and TRBJ2-1, with D possibly being TRBD2 (6 bases). TRBV5-3 is an ORF, and what it does is uncertain. The length of the CDR3 is 15 residues. With 4 bases removed from V and 12 bases from J, the gap between germline ends came to 23 bases.